Listed here are 2 T cell receptor beta chains from one sample, sequenced in a study of T cells in Graves' hyperthyroidism and ophthalmopathy. Using RNA transcripts as the source, TCR beta CDR3 regions were amplified. The TCR CDR3 first-round RT-PCR relied on the HTBI primer set. TCRdb re-analysed the multiplex PCR reads in MiXCR, keeping a single row per CDR3 protein. The sample contains some 400,000 distinct CDR3 sequences, about 20% of which appear only once. Material: blood. The receptors were gathered from a woman younger than 35 with Graves' hyperthyroidism.

In the case of this clonotype: A much larger clonotype is one base distant, so this may be a read error. V usage is TRBV3-1 and J usage is TRBJ2-2; D is unclear. This CDR3 is built from 14 residues. Germline-derived CDR1 and CDR2 are LGHDT and YNNKEL (reference sequence). CDR3 region: CAGSQVTGTGELFF. The CDR3 region has the DNA TGTGCCGGCAGCCAAGTAACTGGCACCGGGGAGCTGTTTTTT.

This clonotype was counted many times. The V call is TRBV5-6, the J call TRBJ1-5; 10 positions match TRBD1. J gave up 4 bases and V 2 bases, and 3 bases lay outside the gene matches. Germline V gene sequence: CDR1 SGHDT, CDR2 YYEEEE. The CDR3 is 15 residues long. The CDR3 sequence is CASSFRTGGNQPQHF. DNA of the CDR3: TGTGCCAGCAGCTTCCGGACAGGGGGAAATCAGCCCCAGCATTTT.